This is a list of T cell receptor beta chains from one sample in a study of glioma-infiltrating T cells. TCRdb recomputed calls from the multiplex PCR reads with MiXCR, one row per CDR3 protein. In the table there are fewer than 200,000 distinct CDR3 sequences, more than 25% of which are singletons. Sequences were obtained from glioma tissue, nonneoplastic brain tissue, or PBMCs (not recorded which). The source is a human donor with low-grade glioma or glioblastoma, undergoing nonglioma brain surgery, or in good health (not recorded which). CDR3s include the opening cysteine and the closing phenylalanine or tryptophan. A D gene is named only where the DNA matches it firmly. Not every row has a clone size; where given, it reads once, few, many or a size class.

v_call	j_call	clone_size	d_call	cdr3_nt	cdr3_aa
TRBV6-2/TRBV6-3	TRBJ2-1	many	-	TGTGCCAGCAGTTTTACAGGGTTCGGTAATGAGCAGTTCTTC	CASSFTGFGNEQFF
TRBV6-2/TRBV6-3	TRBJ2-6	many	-	TGTGCCAGCAGGCCTCTTGGGCTTGGGGCCAACGTCCTGACTTTC	CASRPLGLGANVLTF
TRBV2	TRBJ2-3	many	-	TGTGCCAGCAGGCGGGCGTTTACAGATACGCAGTATTTT	CASRRAFTDTQYF
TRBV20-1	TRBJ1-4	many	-	TGCAGTGCTAGAGATGTGAGGACGGGAGATGAAAAACTGTTTTTT	CSARDVRTGDEKLFF
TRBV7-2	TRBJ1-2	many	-	TGTGCCAGCAGCGGGATGATTGCTAACTATGGCTACACCTTC	CASSGMIANYGYTF
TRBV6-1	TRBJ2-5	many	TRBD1	TGTGCCAGCAGGGGGACAGGTCAAGAGACCCAGTACTTC	CASRGTGQETQYF
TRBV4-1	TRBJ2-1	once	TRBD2	TGCGCCAGCAGCCAAGATCGGTGGACTAGCGGGAGGGGTCTGTCGGAGAAGTTCTTC	CASSQDRWTSGRGLSEKFF
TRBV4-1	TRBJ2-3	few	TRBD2	TGCGCCAGCAGCCAAGTGAGAGCGGGAGGCACAGATACGCAGTATTTT	CASSQVRAGGTDTQYF
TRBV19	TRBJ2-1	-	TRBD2	TGTGCCAGTAGTATAAGCGGGAGGGCCTACAATGAGCAGTTCTTC	CASSISGRAYNEQFF
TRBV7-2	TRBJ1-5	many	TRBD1	TGTGCCAGCAGTCCCGGACAGGCCCGGAGTCAGCCCCAGCATTTT	CASSPGQARSQPQHF